These 12 T cell receptor beta chains were all obtained from the same sample, sequenced in a study of T cells in Graves' hyperthyroidism and ophthalmopathy. RNA transcripts gave rise to amplified TCR beta CDR3 regions. The study used the HTBI primer set for a first-round RT-PCR of the TCR CDR3. TCRdb re-called the multiplex PCR reads through MiXCR, storing one row per CDR3 protein. The repertoire holds 600,000 to 650,000 distinct CDR3 sequences, with 20% as singletons. The specimen was blood. The receptors were gathered from a man aged 25 to 40 with Graves' ophthalmopathy.

The chain is built from TRBV12-3 or TRBV12-4 and TRBJ1-1; 11 bases map to TRBD1. The CDR3 spans 18 residues. V lost 3 bases, J lost 5 bases, and 14 bases stayed unmatched. CDR3 sequence (DNA): TGTGCCAGCAGTTTGGGACACCCTCTTAGGGACAGGGGGACTGAAGCTTTCTTT. Protein: CASSLGHPLRDRGTEAFF.

This clonotype came up a few times. This chain joins TRBV24-1 and TRBJ2-5, with 14 nucleotides matching TRBD2. Unmatched junction bases numbered 11, after V lost 7 bases and J lost 5 bases. Germline V lookup: CDR1 KGHDR, CDR2 SFDVKD. This CDR3 contains 17 residues. The CDR3 region is CATSFPGLAGVWETQYF. In DNA form, the CDR3 reads TGTGCCACCAGCTTCCCGGGACTAGCGGGAGTTTGGGAGACCCAGTACTTC.

The chain couples TRBV20-1 to TRBJ2-1; TRBD2 might be the D (6 bases). Deletions cut 0 bases from V and 14 bases from J, with 20 bases between. The CDR3 extends over 14 amino acids. Germline lookup yields CDR1 DFQATT and CDR2 SNEGSKA (reference sequence). DNA of the CDR3: TGCAGTGCTAGAGATGTCGGGAGAGAGTTTAGGGAGTTCTTC. Translation: CSARDVGREFREFF.

This clonotype was seen more than once but under ten times. The chain employs TRBV27 and TRBJ2-1; D is unclear. The germline V and J ends were trimmed by 3 bases and 3 bases, with 12 bases remaining between them. The germline V gene encodes CDR1 MNHEY and CDR2 SMNVEV (reference sequence). The CDR3 has 15 residues. The CDR3 nucleotides are TGTGCCAGCAGTTTCGGTCAGTGGGGCTACAATGAGCAGTTCTTC. This codes for CASSFGQWGYNEQFF.

V usage is TRBV10-3 and J usage is TRBJ2-1; either TRBD1 or TRBD2 may supply D (6 bases each). V dropped 4 bases and J dropped 7 bases, with 11 bases sitting between them. The CDR3 has 13 residues. Germline V gene sequence: CDR1 ENHRY, CDR2 SYGVKD. The CDR3 DNA reads as TGTGCCATCAGTGGTTTAGGGGGGAATGAGCAGTTCTTC. Its translation: CAISGLGGNEQFF.

This clonotype has just a few counts. The chain recombines TRBV6-1 with TRBJ2-7, with TRBD2 matching over 13 bases. V shed 0 bases and J 1 base; nucleotides not matched to a gene: 12. Per the germline V gene, CDR1 is MNHNS and CDR2 is SASEGT. CDR3 length equals 20 residues. CDR3 loop: CASSEARGVGLAGVSYEQYF. The DNA of the CDR3 is TGTGCCAGCAGTGAAGCGCGGGGGGTTGGACTAGCGGGAGTTTCCTACGAGCAGTACTTC.

This clonotype was seen at least ten times. The rearrangement links TRBV5-1 to TRBJ1-1, with TRBD1 matching 7 bases. Germline V gene data show CDR1 as SGHRS and CDR2 as YFSETQ. Unmatched junction bases numbered 4, after V lost 4 bases and J lost 7 bases. There are 12 residues in the CDR3. CDR3 nucleotide sequence: TGCGCCAGCAGCACCCGGGACAGTGAAGCTTTCTTT. Amino acids: CASSTRDSEAFF. The whole variable domain, filled in from reference TRBV5-1 and TRBJ1-1, reads KAGVTQTPRYLIKTRGQQVTLSCSPISGHRSVSWYQQTPGQGLQFLFEYFSETQRNKGNFPGRFSGRQFSNSRSEMNVSTLELGDSALYLCASSTRDSEAFFGQGTRLTVV.

This clonotype was found many times. This sequence joins TRBV20-1 and TRBJ2-7, with TRBD1 matching 7 bases. V lost 6 bases, J lost 3 bases, and 5 bases stayed unmatched. This CDR3 comprises 12 residues. Germline CDR1 reads DFQATT; CDR2 reads SNEGSKA (reference sequence). CDR3 sequence reads: CSAPGTVYEQYF. DNA for the CDR3: TGCAGTGCACCAGGGACAGTCTACGAGCAGTACTTC.

This clonotype showed up many times. V is TRBV6-1 and J is TRBJ2-7, with 9 bases that match TRBD2. The CDR3 totals 15 residues. Trimming cost V 7 bases and J 0 bases; bases outside gene matches: 7. Germline CDR1 reads MNHNS; CDR2 reads SASEGT. Here the CDR3 reads CASISGSILSYEQYF. Here the CDR3 DNA reads TGTGCCAGCATTAGCGGGAGCATCCTCTCCTACGAGCAGTACTTC.

The rearrangement joins TRBV19 to TRBJ1-2; no definite D call. Trimming pared 5 bases from V and 7 bases from J, leaving 8 bases between. The CDR3 is 11 amino acids. CDR1 and CDR2 from the germline V gene are LNHDA and SQIVND (reference sequence). The CDR3 bases are TGTGCCAGTAGTTTCACCGGTGGCTACACCTTC. Translated: CASSFTGGYTF.

This clonotype has at least ten counts. Germline is not matched at one junction end, which may reflect a read error. This chain connects TRBV5-1 to TRBJ1-2; possibly TRBD1 for D (5 bases). The CDR3 length is 13 residues. CDR1 SGHRS and CDR2 YFSETQ come from the germline V gene. CDR3 nucleotides: TGTGCCAGCAGCTTAGGAGGGGACTATGGCTACACCTTC. Protein: CASSLGGDYGYTF.

This clonotype turned up a few times. The J gene is TRBJ2-2, the V gene TRBV9, with D tentatively TRBD2 (6 bases). V was shortened by 0 bases and J by 5 bases, with 8 bases between the two germline ends. In germline, CDR1 is SGDLS, CDR2 YYNGEE. The CDR3 extends over 14 amino acids. This chain's CDR3 is CASSVEGGTGELFF. The CDR3 DNA reads TGTGCCAGCAGCGTAGAAGGAGGGACCGGGGAGCTGTTTTTT.